This T cell receptor (beta chain) derives from a study of T cell clones after liver transplantation. Across the whole study: Samples came from ITN030ST, which attempted immunosuppression withdrawal within 2 years of liver transplantation. Apart from three HCV-positive recipients, transplants were for non-autoimmune, non-viral reasons.

Libraries were prepared by immunoSEQ multiplex PCR; TCRdb keeps only in-frame clonotypes and omits some of them. The sample lists over 90,000 clones; about 88% were seen once. V lost 0 bases to trimming and J lost 7 bases, with 8 bases between them. The CDR3 loop spans 13 amino acids. Germline assignment: CDR1 SGDLS and CDR2 YYNGEE. Thawed unstimulated PBMCs were FACS-sorted by CD3, CD4 and CD8 into two populations. Here the sequenced sample was CD4+ T cells from blood, taken around 44 months after liver transplant. The chain links TRBV9 to TRBJ1-5; D possibly corresponds to TRBD1 (5 bases). The sequence was collected from a human patient who received a liver transplant. Some T cells may be provided by the graft donor. CDR3 nucleotides: TGTGCCAGCAGCGTAGGGGGCGGACAGCCCCAGCATTTT. Protein: CASSVGGGQPQHF.